The following is a T cell receptor (beta chain) sequence with its context. The sample belongs to a study of blood T cell repertoires in COVID-19. The wider study: In each case, the material was cDNA or gDNA derived from T cells, B-cell-depleted T cells, or PBMCs.

The authors' processing: By means of reference gene primer amplification, nucleated cell counts were estimated. The protocol was immunoSEQ multiplex PCR, while the TCRdb copy is restricted to in-frame clones and leaves out a portion. V, J and clone size were drawn from that table, and D and trimming were deduced from the DNA. Counted here are 80,000 or so clones, roughly 86% occurring once; the ten biggest clones make up roughly 2%. With 3 bases removed from V and 1 base from J, the gap between germline ends came to 5 bases. The CDR3 is 13 residues long. In germline, CDR1 is SEHNR, CDR2 FQNEAQ (reference sequence).

The sample taken for sequencing was peripheral blood. This TCR derives from a woman aged 60-70 years with acute or convalescent COVID-19. The chain has TRBV7-9 and TRBJ2-3, with D uncertain. CDR3 protein: CASSFEGTDTQYF. The CDR3 region has the DNA TGTGCCAGCAGCTTCGAGGGCACAGATACGCAGTATTTT. Full variable domain (missing parts from reference TRBV7-9 and TRBJ2-3): DTGVSQNPRHKITKRGQNVTFRCDPISEHNRLYWYRQTLGQGPEFLTYFQNEAQLEKSRLLSDRFSAERPKGSFSTLEIQRTEQGDSAMYLCASSFEGTDTQYFGPGTRLTVL.